Shown below are 23 T cell receptor beta chains from a single sample sequenced in a study of shared clonotypes between healthy human individuals (TCRdb year 2020). The method was the immunoSEQ multiplex PCR assay. TCRdb retrieved this table from immuneACCESS and kept in-frame rearrangements only. Not all clones are present; in checked studies, unresolved V genes account for under half, and no reason is known for the remainder. The sample table shows hundreds of thousands of clones, and around 76% are seen once. Around 13% of the sample goes to the ten largest clones. The sample taken for sequencing was PBMCs. Source of these receptors: a woman between 40 and 50 years old in good health. Some clones in this sample may be carry-over from other donors' samples.

About this clone itself: Just one base apart from a much larger clone, this may be a read error. The CDR3 nucleotides are TGTGCCAGCAGTTATACAGGGCCAGGGAGTGTGGAGACCCAGTACTTC. Translated: CASSYTGPGSVETQYF. This chain connects TRBV28 to TRBJ2-5; a weak D match, TRBD1 (6 bases). The CDR3 totals 16 residues. Trimming took off 4 bases at V and 5 bases at J, with 20 bases between the two ends. CDR1 and CDR2 (germline): MDHEN, SYDVKM.

V and J are TRBV6-4 and TRBJ2-5, with 8 bases fitting TRBD2. V shed 0 bases and J 3 bases; nucleotides not matched to a gene: 18. The CDR3 contains 20 residues. Per the germline V gene, CDR1 is MRHNA and CDR2 is SNTAGT. The CDR3 nucleotides read TGTGCCAGCAGTGACTCGCGGCCGGCGGGAGGCCCCCCTGTAAAAGAGACCCAGTACTTC. Residues: CASSDSRPAGGPPVKETQYF.

This clone has a count of ten or more. The V call is TRBV5-6, the J call TRBJ1-1, with D hard to call. The V and J ends lost 3 bases and 1 base respectively, with 7 bases between them. Germline CDR1 reads SGHDT; CDR2 reads YYEEEE. The length of the CDR3 is 13 residues. CDR3 in amino acids: CASSSRGNTEAFF. The CDR3 nucleotides read TGTGCCAGCAGCTCCCGGGGGAACACTGAAGCTTTCTTT.

The sample holds one count of this clone. The likely explanation is a read error, given a far larger clone one base away. In this CDR3 the conserved last residue, phenylalanine or tryptophan, is missing, so a read error is likely. This chain connects TRBV6-1 to TRBJ1-6; D not resolved. The CDR3 runs to 14 residues. Germline CDR1 is MNHNS and CDR2 is SASEGT. Trimming cost V 1 base and J 6 bases, with 7 bases left between them. CDR3 sequence: CASSEVSINSPLHS. CDR3 coding DNA: TGTGCCAGCAGTGAAGTCAGCATTAATTCACCCCTCCACTCT.

This clone was observed at least ten times. This chain uses TRBV4-2 with TRBJ1-4; D possibly corresponds to TRBD1 (5 bases). The V gene lost 0 bases and the J gene lost 9 bases, with 11 bases spanning the gap. Germline assignment: CDR1 LGHNA and CDR2 YNFKEQ. The CDR3 covers 14 residues. CDR3 sequence (DNA): TGTGCCAGCAGCCAAGACCAGGGTCTTAAAAAACTGTTTTTT. This gives the protein CASSQDQGLKKLFF.

The V call is TRBV28, the J call TRBJ1-5; tentative D call: TRBD1 (5 bases). The CDR3 loop spans 15 amino acids. Trimming left V 2 bases short and J 1 base short, with 9 bases between. Germline V gene sequence: CDR1 MDHEN, CDR2 SYDVKM. This CDR3 is CASSLTGDSNQPQHF. The CDR3 bases are TGTGCCAGCAGTTTAACTGGGGACAGCAATCAGCCCCAGCATTTT.

This chain connects TRBV29-1 to TRBJ2-3; 14 bases agree with TRBD2. The trim removed 4 bases at V and 3 bases at J, leaving 6 bases unmatched. The germline CDR1 and CDR2 sequences are SQVTM and ANQGSEA. The CDR3 totals 16 residues. CDR3 sequence (DNA): TGCAGCGTTGGCTTGACTAGCGGGAGGGGAACAGATACGCAGTATTTT. Residues: CSVGLTSGRGTDTQYF.

V gene TRBV6-6 combines with J gene TRBJ1-6; unclear D gene. Trimming removed 0 bases at V and 5 bases at J, with 11 bases between. Germline V CDR1 and CDR2: MNHNY, SVGAGI (reference sequence). There are 16 residues in the CDR3. CDR3 bases: TGTGCCAGCAGTTACTCTTCCCGACAAAATAATTCACCCCTCCACTTT. It specifies CASSYSSRQNNSPLHF.

For the CDR3, the DNA is TGTGCCAGCAGTTTATCGTGGACCCTTGCTGGCACAGATACGCAGTATTTT. This sequence encodes CASSLSWTLAGTDTQYF. V and J are TRBV27 and TRBJ2-3; D is uncertain. The CDR3 spans 17 residues. V lost 0 bases to trimming and J lost 1 base, with 14 bases between them. Per germline, CDR1 MNHEY and CDR2 SMNVEV (reference sequence).

This clone has just one count. This sequence joins TRBV2 and TRBJ2-6; 9 nucleotides line up with TRBD1. V was pared by 6 bases and J by 3 bases, with 3 bases of the junction left unmatched. Germline assignment: CDR1 SNHLY and CDR2 FYNNEI. The CDR3 is made up of 15 amino acids. The CDR3 DNA reads as TGTGCCAGCAGCCGGGACAGGGTTGGGGCCAACGTCCTGACTTTC. This encodes CASSRDRVGANVLTF.

This clone was observed a few times. The rearrangement joins TRBV2 to TRBJ1-2, with 9 bases fitting TRBD1. J lost 8 bases, V lost 3 bases, and 7 bases had no gene match. The CDR3 has 14 residues. Looked up from germline, CDR1 is SNHLY and CDR2 is FYNNEI. Written as DNA, the CDR3 is TGTGCCAGCAGTGAGGGACAGGGAGTCGCGGGCTACACCTTC. Its translation: CASSEGQGVAGYTF.

This clone was seen a single time. The chain carries TRBV30 and TRBJ2-2, with 8 positions matching TRBD2. The trim removed 2 bases at V and 0 bases at J, leaving 2 bases unmatched. The CDR3 has 15 residues. Germline values: CDR1 GTSNPN, CDR2 SVGIG (reference sequence). The DNA of the CDR3 is TGTGCCTGGAGTTTCGGGGGGGCGAACACCGGGGAGCTGTTTTTT. Its translation: CAWSFGGANTGELFF.

V usage is TRBV28 and J usage is TRBJ1-6; D not certain. The CDR3 runs to 14 residues. Trimming took off 3 bases at V and 7 bases at J, with 10 bases between the two ends. Germline CDR1 is MDHEN and CDR2 is SYDVKM. CDR3 residues: CASSFGRSNSPLHF. As DNA, the CDR3 is TGTGCCAGCAGTTTCGGCCGCTCGAATTCACCCCTCCACTTT.

This chain links TRBV9 with TRBJ2-1; 8 nucleotides agree with TRBD2. The CDR3 length is 17 residues. Germline V gene lookup returns CDR1 SGDLS and CDR2 YYNGEE. Losses at the gene ends were 4 bases for V and 8 bases for J; bases not matched to a gene: 17. Here the CDR3 DNA reads TGTGCCAGCAGCCCCAGCCGTGTTAGCGGGACTTGGGATGAGCAGTTCTTC. It encodes CASSPSRVSGTWDEQFF.

The V and J genes are TRBV7-3 and TRBJ2-2, with 12 bases aligning to TRBD2. The CDR3 spans 15 residues. Germline-derived CDR1 and CDR2 are SGHTA and FQGTGA. The V gene end was trimmed by 6 bases and the J gene end by 6 bases; junction bases not matched to a gene: 5. CDR3 in amino acids: CASSSGLAGSGELFF. DNA of the CDR3: TGTGCCAGCAGTAGCGGACTAGCGGGATCCGGGGAGCTGTTTTTT.

This chain joins TRBV7-2 and TRBJ2-5, with 9 nucleotides matching TRBD1. The CDR3 length is 15 residues. The V gene's germline CDR1 is SGHTA and CDR2 FQGNSA. Trimming took 5 bases from V and 5 from J; bases not matched to a gene: 9. CDR3 nucleotide sequence: TGTGCCAGCAGCCCACGGGACAGGGCCGGGGAGACCCAGTACTTC. This translates into CASSPRDRAGETQYF.

The rearrangement uses TRBV6-6 and TRBJ2-2; D may be TRBD2 (6 bases). The CDR3 length is 14 residues. Germline V CDR1 and CDR2: MNHNY, SVGAGI (reference sequence). V was pared by 10 bases and J by 4 bases, with 16 bases between. CDR3 DNA sequence: TGTGCCATCTCAGTTAGGGGAGGCACCGGGGAGCTGTTTTTT. Translation: CAISVRGGTGELFF.

This chain links TRBV7-8 with TRBJ1-3; tentatively, D is TRBD1 (6 bases). This CDR3 is 18 amino acids long. Germline V gene sequence: CDR1 SGHVS, CDR2 FQNEAQ. V gave up 4 bases and J gave up 3 bases, with 22 bases separating them. CDR3: CASSSILGGGAFGNTIYF. CDR3 nucleotides: TGTGCCAGCAGCTCCATATTGGGAGGGGGGGCTTTTGGAAACACCATATATTTT.

Points on this clone: This sample also contains other DNA sequences that code for the same CDR3. The V gene is TRBV7-2, the J gene TRBJ2-2; unclear D gene. V was pared by 0 bases and J by 6 bases, with 8 bases between. Germline V CDR1 and CDR2: SGHTA, FQGNSA. The CDR3 is 14 amino acids. The CDR3 protein is CASSLARLAGELFF. Written as DNA, the CDR3 is TGTGCCAGCAGCTTAGCCCGGTTGGCCGGGGAGCTGTTTTTT.

J is TRBJ2-5 and V is TRBV5-1, with 10 positions matching TRBD2. Per germline, CDR1 SGHRS and CDR2 YFSETQ. The CDR3 covers 15 residues. Germline trimming cut 5 bases from V and 2 bases from J; bases unmatched to any gene: 6. CDR3 sequence: CASSRGTSEQETQYF. The CDR3 coding sequence is TGCGCCAGCAGTCGTGGGACTAGCGAACAAGAGACCCAGTACTTC.

This clone was observed a handful of times. This chain connects TRBV2 to TRBJ2-2; no clear D. V was pared by 4 bases and J by 7 bases, with 10 bases between. This CDR3 contains 13 residues. Germline values: CDR1 SNHLY, CDR2 FYNNEI. The CDR3 DNA reads as TGTGCCAGCAGTGTAGAGTATAGCGGGGAGCTGTTTTTT. This sequence encodes CASSVEYSGELFF.

The gene calls are TRBV6-1 and TRBJ2-7; D not resolved. This CDR3 has 15 amino acids. V was pared by 1 base and J by 2 bases, with 12 bases between. Germline lookup yields CDR1 MNHNS and CDR2 SASEGT. CDR3 residues: CASSEGVAPTYEQYF. For the CDR3, the DNA is TGTGCCAGCAGTGAAGGAGTAGCCCCCACCTACGAGCAGTACTTC.

This clone was seen only once. CDR3 nucleotides: TGCGCCAGCAGCTTAATGTGGGACTCTCACAATGAGCAGTTCTTC. Amino acids: CASSLMWDSHNEQFF. The chain combines TRBV5-1 with TRBJ2-1; a possible D gene is TRBD2 (6 bases). The CDR3 spans 15 residues. V was pared by 2 bases and J by 5 bases, with 14 bases between. Germline CDR1 SGHRS, CDR2 YFSETQ.